These 25 T cell receptor beta chains share one sample of origin, sequenced in a study of blood T cells in healthy people across ages. Together with a sample-barcoded 5' primer, a J-beta primer mix was included in a second PCR lasting roughly 6 to 12 cycles. TCRdb reprocessed the 5' RACE reads with MiXCR, giving one entry per CDR3 protein. In the table there are fewer than 1.5 million distinct CDR3 sequences, around 39% of which are singletons. Sequenced sample: blood. These receptors came from a woman in her late teens or twenties in good health.

This sequence joins TRBV6-6 and TRBJ2-2; tentatively, D is TRBD1 (5 bases). Trimming took off 5 bases at V and 3 bases at J, with 10 bases between the two ends. Germline V gene data show CDR1 as MNHNY and CDR2 as SVGAGI (reference sequence). CDR3 length: 14 amino acids. CDR3 DNA sequence: TGTGCCAGCAGTCAGGGATTTGACACCGGGGAGCTGTTTTTT. This translates into CASSQGFDTGELFF.

The rearrangement joins TRBV4-1 to TRBJ2-5; 14 positions match TRBD2. This CDR3 comprises 17 residues. Germline V gene lookup returns CDR1 MGHRA and CDR2 YSYEKL. The ends lost 1 base at V and 1 base at J; junction bases unmatched: 2. In DNA, the CDR3 is TGCGCCAGCAGCCAAGTTGGACTAGCGGGAGGCCAAGAGACCCAGTACTTC. The encoded protein is CASSQVGLAGGQETQYF.

This clonotype was found once. A junction boundary mismatches the germline segment, possibly from a read error. The chain is built from TRBV6-1 and TRBJ2-2, with D possibly TRBD2 on 5 matching bases. Germline V gene data show CDR1 as MNHNS and CDR2 as SASEGT. There are 17 residues in the CDR3. The CDR3 here is CASSDWAHALVAGELFF. The CDR3 DNA follows: TGTGCCAGTAGTGATTGGGCACACGCATTAGTGGCCGGGGAACTGTTTTTT.

There are a few counts of this clonotype. The chain is built from TRBV24-1 and TRBJ2-5, with 10 bases aligning to TRBD1. CDR1 is KGHDR and CDR2 is SFDVKD in the germline V gene. V lost 3 bases, J lost 3 bases, and 3 bases stayed unmatched. This CDR3 has 15 amino acids. The CDR3, as DNA: TGTGCCACCAGTGATCCGGGGACAGGGGAAGAGACCCAGTACTTC. It translates to CATSDPGTGEETQYF.

This clonotype was seen more than once but under ten times. The genes are TRBV4-1 and TRBJ2-7, with 10 bases lining up with TRBD1. After removal of 0 bases from V and 5 bases from J, the junction contained 4 bases not matched to a gene. CDR1 is MGHRA, CDR2 YSYEKL, per germline. CDR3 length equals 15 residues. CDR3 sequence reads: CASSQEGTGVDEQYF. DNA of the CDR3: TGCGCCAGCAGCCAAGAAGGGACAGGGGTGGACGAGCAGTACTTC.

The chain couples TRBV9 to TRBJ2-7; 8 bases agree with TRBD2. V lost 0 bases to trimming and J lost 7 bases; unmatched junction nucleotides: 9. CDR1 SGDLS and CDR2 YYNGEE come from the germline V gene. This CDR3 has 15 residues. The CDR3 loop is CASSVGQVLAGEQYF. CDR3 coding DNA: TGTGCCAGCAGCGTAGGGCAGGTCCTAGCGGGTGAGCAGTACTTC.

The sample holds a few counts of this clonotype. V gene TRBV7-9 combines with J gene TRBJ2-7; unclear D gene. The CDR3 extends over 14 amino acids. V was cut by 4 bases and J by 4 bases, with 14 bases left in between. CDR1 and CDR2 from the germline V gene are SEHNR and FQNEAQ (reference sequence). The CDR3 protein is CASSSGGPIYEQYF. Written as DNA, the CDR3 is TGTGCCAGCAGCTCCGGCGGCCCAATTTACGAGCAGTACTTC.

This clonotype has a handful of counts. This chain uses TRBV28 with TRBJ2-1; 9 nucleotides agree with TRBD2. There are 16 residues in the CDR3. V trimming: 3 bases; J trimming: 9 bases; junction bases outside the gene matches: 12. CDR1 MDHEN and CDR2 SYDVKM come from the germline V gene. Here the CDR3 DNA reads TGTGCCAGCAGTTTTGTATTGGGCGGGGGGGTGGTTGAGCAGTTCTTC. Its translation is CASSFVLGGGVVEQFF. The entire variable domain, with the rest obtained from reference TRBV28 and TRBJ2-1, is as follows: DVKVTQSSRYLVKRTGEKVFLECVQDMDHENMFWYRQDPGLGLRLIYFSYDVKMKEKGDIPEGYSVSREKKERFSLILESASTNQTSMYLCASSFVLGGGVVEQFFGPGTRLTVL.

The J gene is TRBJ2-6, the V gene TRBV20-1; D gene uncertain. The CDR3 extends over 15 amino acids. Looked up from germline, CDR1 is DFQATT and CDR2 is SNEGSKA (reference sequence). V was cut by 2 bases and J by 4 bases, with 12 bases left in between. CDR3 loop: CSARKPEEGANVLTF. CDR3 nucleotide sequence: TGCAGTGCTAGAAAACCAGAAGAGGGGGCCAACGTCCTGACTTTC.

J is TRBJ2-3 and V is TRBV7-9; perhaps TRBD2 as D (6 bases). V lost 5 bases to trimming and J lost 6 bases, with 15 bases between them. Germline-derived CDR1 and CDR2 are SEHNR and FQNEAQ (reference sequence). The CDR3 runs 14 residues. The CDR3 DNA reads TGTGCCAGCAGCCCGCCGTTCGGGACTGATACGCAGTATTTT. This codes for CASSPPFGTDTQYF.

The V call is TRBV12-5, the J call TRBJ2-3; weak D call: TRBD2 (5 bases). Germline V gene lookup returns CDR1 LGHNT and CDR2 FRNRAP. The CDR3 contains 15 residues. Between the trimmed V and J ends, which lost 1 base and 6 bases, there was a span of 14 bases. The CDR3 region has the DNA TGTGCTAGTGGTTTGGGCCCCGCGGGCAGGGATACGCAGTATTTT. As protein: CASGLGPAGRDTQYF.

Turning to this clonotype: The junction and the germline gene differ at one end; a read error may be behind it. The chain is built from TRBV20-1 and TRBJ2-7, with 7 bases identical to TRBD1. The CDR3 extends over 12 amino acids. Germline CDR1 and CDR2: DFQATT and SNEGSKA (reference sequence). The CDR3 sequence is CSAPGQAYERYF. DNA of the CDR3: TGCAGTGCTCCTGGACAGGCCTACGAGCGGTACTTC.

This clonotype was seen ten or more times. The chain couples TRBV5-1 to TRBJ2-1; D may be TRBD1 or TRBD2 (6 bases each). Trimming took 0 bases from V and 2 from J, leaving 9 bases between them. The CDR3 totals 15 residues. The germline CDR1 and CDR2 sequences are SGHRS and YFSETQ. This chain's CDR3 is CASSLEGGAYNEQFF. The CDR3 coding sequence is TGCGCCAGCAGCTTGGAGGGGGGAGCCTACAATGAGCAGTTCTTC.

The chain uses TRBV4-1 and TRBJ2-5; tentatively, D is TRBD2 (6 bases). Germline values: CDR1 MGHRA, CDR2 YSYEKL. Trimming took 0 bases from V and 2 from J, leaving 19 bases between them. CDR3 length: 18 amino acids. The CDR3 loop reads CASSQDKVRVRGQETQYF. CDR3 DNA: TGCGCCAGCAGCCAAGATAAGGTCCGGGTCCGGGGGCAAGAGACCCAGTACTTC.

This clonotype was found a few times. This chain connects TRBV4-1 to TRBJ1-1; D ambiguous. The CDR3 has 14 amino acids. Germline CDR1 and CDR2: MGHRA and YSYEKL. Trimming left V 3 bases short and J 6 bases short, with 14 bases between. This chain's CDR3 is CASSQVGLRAEAFF. The CDR3 DNA reads as TGCGCCAGCAGCCAGGTAGGCCTCCGGGCTGAAGCTTTCTTT.

In the case of this clonotype: A much larger clone differs from this one at a single base, so this may be a read error. CDR3 nucleotides: TGCGCCGGCAGCTTGGCCGGCGACGAGCAGTACTTC. This translates into CAGSLAGDEQYF. The V and J genes are TRBV5-1 and TRBJ2-7; D not resolved. CDR1 and CDR2 (germline): SGHRS, YFSETQ. This CDR3 contains 12 residues.

This clonotype was counted once. The V gene is TRBV5-6, the J gene TRBJ1-1; D ambiguous. Germline V gives CDR1 SGHDT, CDR2 YYEEEE. Trimming shortened V by 0 bases and J by 1 base, and 13 bases separated the two germline ends. The length of the CDR3 is 16 residues. The CDR3 nucleotides are TGTGCCAGCAGCTTGGGTGTAGATCTTACGAACACTGAAGCTTTCTTT. Amino acid sequence: CASSLGVDLTNTEAFF.

CDR3 in amino acids: CSAKGTLSFYEQYF. CDR3 in DNA: TGCAGTGCGAAAGGGACACTTTCCTTCTACGAGCAGTACTTC. The rearrangement joins TRBV20-1 to TRBJ2-7, with a possible D match to TRBD1 (6 bases). The V end was cut by 6 bases, the J end by 3 bases, with 18 bases between. The CDR3 has 14 amino acids. CDR1 and CDR2 from the germline V gene are DFQATT and SNEGSKA (reference sequence).

This clonotype was seen only once. One junction end does not reproduce the germline sequence, and a read error may be involved. The DNA for the CDR3 is TGTGCCAGCAGTTTGGGCCCCATAGCGGGGTCCTACGATGAGCAGTTCTTC. This codes for CASSLGPIAGSYDEQFF. V usage is TRBV12-3 or TRBV12-4 and J usage is TRBJ2-1; 8 bases align to TRBD2. The CDR3 contains 17 residues.

The chain recombines TRBV30 with TRBJ2-1; D not certain. V lost 4 bases to trimming and J lost 4 bases, with 11 bases between them. Looked up from germline, CDR1 is GTSNPN and CDR2 is SVGIG (reference sequence). This CDR3 has 13 residues. CDR3 coding DNA: TGTGCCTGGACCCCCAGGCCTTACAATGAGCAGTTCTTC. This encodes CAWTPRPYNEQFF.

A note on this clonotype: This may come from a read error, since a much larger clone is one base off. This chain joins TRBV7-2 and TRBJ2-1; TRBD2 might be the D (6 bases). The CDR3 extends over 15 amino acids. Germline V gene data show CDR1 as SGHTA and CDR2 as FQGNSA. CDR3 residues: CASRLAASSYNEQFF. For the CDR3, the DNA is TGTGCCAGCAGGTTAGCGGCGAGCTCCTACAATGAGCAGTTCTTC.

The chain is built from TRBV10-3 and TRBJ2-7; TRBD1 agrees at 11 bases. Germline V gene sequence: CDR1 ENHRY, CDR2 SYGVKD. This CDR3 spans 14 amino acids. V shed 7 bases, J shed 3 bases, and the junction held 5 bases outside the gene matches. The CDR3, as DNA: TGTGCCATCAAGGAGGGGACAGGGGGCTACGAGCAGTACTTC. Translation gives CAIKEGTGGYEQYF.

The chain couples TRBV29-1 to TRBJ2-3; 15 positions match TRBD2. The CDR3 sequence is 15 residues long. Germline assignment: CDR1 SQVTM and CDR2 ANQGSEA. J gave up 4 bases and V 3 bases, and 2 bases lay outside the gene matches. For the CDR3, the DNA is TGCAGCGTTGATTGGACTAGCGGGGGGGCAGATACGCAGTATTTT. It codes for CSVDWTSGGADTQYF.

This clonotype occurred a few times. The chain joins TRBV15 to TRBJ2-3; TRBD2 is a possible D gene (5 bases). Trimming stripped 6 bases from V and 1 base from J, with 8 bases between. Germline CDR1 LNHNV, CDR2 YYDKDF (reference sequence). This CDR3 contains 13 residues. The CDR3 nucleotides read TGTGCCACCAGGAACGGGGGCACAGATACGCAGTATTTT. The encoded protein is CATRNGGTDTQYF.

As to this clonotype: Because the CDR3 is missing its conserved closing phenylalanine or tryptophan, this is likely a read error. The CDR3 is CASSQYNFPSYEQYL. CDR3 bases: TGTGCCAGCAGTCAGTACAATTTCCCAAGCTACGAGCAGTACTTA. The chain employs TRBV27 and TRBJ2-7; D is uncertain. From germline, CDR1 is MNHEY and CDR2 SMNVEV (reference sequence). V was cut by 5 bases and J by 3 bases, with 17 bases left in between. This CDR3 has 15 residues.